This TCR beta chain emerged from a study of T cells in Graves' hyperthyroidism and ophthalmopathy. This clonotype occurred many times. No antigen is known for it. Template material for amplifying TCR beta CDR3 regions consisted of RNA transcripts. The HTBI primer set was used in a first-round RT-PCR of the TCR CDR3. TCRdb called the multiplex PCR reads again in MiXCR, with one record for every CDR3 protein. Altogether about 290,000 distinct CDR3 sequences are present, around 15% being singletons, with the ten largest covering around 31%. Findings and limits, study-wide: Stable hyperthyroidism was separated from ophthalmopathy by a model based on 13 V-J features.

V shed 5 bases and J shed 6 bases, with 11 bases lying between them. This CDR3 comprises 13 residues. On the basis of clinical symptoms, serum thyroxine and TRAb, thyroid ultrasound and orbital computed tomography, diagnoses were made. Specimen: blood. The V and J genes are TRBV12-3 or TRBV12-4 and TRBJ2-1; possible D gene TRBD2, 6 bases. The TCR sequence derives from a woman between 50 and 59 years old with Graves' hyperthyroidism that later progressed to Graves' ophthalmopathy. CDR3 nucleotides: TGTGCCAGCAGTCCCTCGGGGGTCAATGAGCAGTTCTTC. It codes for CASSPSGVNEQFF.